The next 21 T cell receptor beta chains were all read from a single sample in a study of T cells in Graves' hyperthyroidism and ophthalmopathy. RNA transcripts yielded amplified TCR beta CDR3 regions. The HTBI primer set was used in a first-round RT-PCR of the TCR CDR3. TCRdb re-analysed the multiplex PCR reads in MiXCR, keeping a single row per CDR3 protein. Found here are 300,000 or so distinct CDR3 sequences, about 18% of them singletons; the top ten hold less than 65%. The sequencing sample was made of blood. The receptor source for this set is a woman aged 50 to 60 with Graves' hyperthyroidism.

This clonotype has more than one count but fewer than ten. A much larger clone lies one base from this, so it may be a read error. The chain links TRBV3-1 to TRBJ1-2, with 7 bases fitting TRBD1. The CDR3 runs 15 residues. CDR1 LGHDT and CDR2 YNNKEL come from the germline V gene (reference sequence). CDR3 sequence reads: CASRHGQAGNCGYTF. The CDR3 DNA reads as TGTGCCAGCCGCCATGGACAGGCGGGGAACTGTGGCTACACCTTC.

The gene calls are TRBV12-3 or TRBV12-4 and TRBJ2-5, with a weak D call TRBD2 (6 bases). The germline V and J ends were trimmed by 6 bases and 13 bases, with 15 bases remaining between them. The CDR3 loop spans 11 amino acids. The CDR3 reads CASSPRDCAYF. The CDR3 DNA is TGTGCCAGCAGCCCCCGGGACTGCGCGTACTTC.

Many counts were recorded for this clonotype. The J gene is TRBJ1-4, the V gene TRBV3-1; 7 nucleotides line up with TRBD1. This CDR3 is 15 amino acids long. The V gene's germline CDR1 is LGHDT and CDR2 YNNKEL (reference sequence). V dropped 4 bases and J dropped 0; count of bases not matched to a gene: 2. The CDR3 loop is CASSPRGPTNEKLFF. The CDR3 DNA follows: TGTGCCAGCAGCCCTAGGGGGCCAACTAATGAAAAACTGTTTTTT.

This clonotype was observed a few times. This chain links TRBV12-3 or TRBV12-4 with TRBJ2-2, with D hard to call. Trimming took 1 base from V and 6 from J, leaving 9 bases between them. The CDR3 covers 14 residues. CDR3 sequence reads: CASSLGASAGELFF. DNA of the CDR3: TGTGCCAGCAGTTTAGGTGCTAGTGCCGGGGAGCTGTTTTTT.

The chain employs TRBV2 and TRBJ2-1, with D possibly TRBD1 on 7 matching bases. Germline values: CDR1 SNHLY, CDR2 FYNNEI. V gave up 7 bases and J gave up 5 bases, with 12 bases separating them. This CDR3 is built from 13 residues. The CDR3 DNA sequence: TGTGCCAGCACGGGGGACAGAAACAATGAGCAGTTCTTC. It yields the protein CASTGDRNNEQFF.

This clonotype was counted at least ten times. This chain joins TRBV18 and TRBJ2-2; D unclear. CDR3 size: 16 residues. With 0 bases removed from V and 1 base from J, the gap between germline ends came to 9 bases. The germline gives CDR1 KGHSH, CDR2 LQKENI. The CDR3 sequence: CASSPPTRQNTGELFF. As DNA, the CDR3 is TGTGCCAGCTCACCACCGACTCGACAGAACACCGGGGAGCTGTTTTTT.

This clonotype was counted between two and nine times. The chain links TRBV30 to TRBJ2-1, with TRBD2 matching over 11 bases. In germline, CDR1 is GTSNPN, CDR2 SVGIG (reference sequence). Losses at the gene ends were 4 bases for V and 6 bases for J; bases not matched to a gene: 2. The CDR3 totals 13 residues. CDR3: CAWTSGRPNEQFF. The DNA for the CDR3 is TGTGCCTGGACTAGCGGGAGGCCCAATGAGCAGTTCTTC.

This chain joins TRBV19 and TRBJ2-1; either TRBD1 or TRBD2 may fit D (6 bases each). The CDR3 totals 15 residues. The germline V gene encodes CDR1 LNHDA and CDR2 SQIVND (reference sequence). The V and J ends lost 3 bases and 7 bases respectively, with 16 bases between them. CDR3 residues: CASSMPGASKNEQFF. The CDR3 region has the DNA TGTGCCAGTAGTATGCCGGGGGCTAGTAAGAATGAGCAGTTCTTC. The variable domain in full, completed from reference TRBV19 and TRBJ2-1, reads DGGITQSPKYLFRKEGQNVTLSCEQNLNHDAMYWYRQDPGQGLRLIYYSQIVNDFQKGDIAEGYSVSREKKESFPLTVTSAQKNPTAFYLCASSMPGASKNEQFFGPGTRLTVL.

This clonotype was recorded at least ten times. V gene TRBV28 combines with J gene TRBJ2-5, with 7 bases aligning to TRBD1. J was trimmed by 3 bases and V by 2 bases; bases with no gene match: 6. This CDR3 spans 15 amino acids. Germline V gives CDR1 MDHEN, CDR2 SYDVKM. The chain's CDR3 is CASSLQRQGEETQYF. The DNA of the CDR3 is TGTGCCAGCAGTTTACAGCGACAGGGTGAAGAGACCCAGTACTTC.

V gene TRBV20-1 combines with J gene TRBJ2-2; D remains unclear. Germline CDR1 reads DFQATT; CDR2 reads SNEGSKA (reference sequence). This CDR3 is 16 amino acids long. The V gene lost 2 bases and the J gene lost 0 bases, with 13 bases spanning the gap. In DNA form, the CDR3 reads TGCAGTGCTAGACCTCTACAGACTCCGAACACCGGGGAGCTGTTTTTT. This sequence encodes CSARPLQTPNTGELFF.

This chain connects TRBV12-3 or TRBV12-4 to TRBJ1-2; 7 bases agree with TRBD1. This CDR3 spans 13 amino acids. The V segment lost 8 bases and the J segment 5 bases; nucleotides outside the gene matches: 8. CDR3 sequence reads: CASSTGFLYGYTF. The DNA for the CDR3 is TGTGCCAGCTCGACAGGGTTTTTATATGGCTACACCTTC.

This chain uses TRBV7-9 with TRBJ1-4, with a tentative D call TRBD1 (6 bases). This CDR3 has 15 residues. Trimming took 4 bases from V and 7 from J, leaving 16 bases between them. Germline CDR1 reads SEHNR; CDR2 reads FQNEAQ (reference sequence). This CDR3 reads CASSSLGGPSEKLFF. The CDR3 DNA follows: TGTGCCAGCAGCTCCCTCGGGGGCCCTTCTGAAAAACTGTTTTTT.

The sample holds many counts of this clonotype. V gene TRBV3-1 combines with J gene TRBJ2-5; D perhaps matches TRBD2 (6 bases). This CDR3 is built from 15 residues. Germline V gene data show CDR1 as LGHDT and CDR2 as YNNKEL (reference sequence). V lost 4 bases and J 4 bases, leaving 16 bases between the germline ends. The DNA of the CDR3 is TGTGCCAGCAGCCTCGCCGGGCTAGCGCCAGAGACCCAGTACTTC. Its translation is CASSLAGLAPETQYF.

This clonotype was found many times. The chain recombines TRBV12-3 or TRBV12-4 with TRBJ1-4; no firm D call. Trimming left V 3 bases short and J 8 bases short, with 13 bases between. The CDR3 sequence is 14 residues long. CDR3 bases: TGTGCCAGCAGTTTCCAGTCGCTACGAGAAAAACTGTTTTTT. This sequence encodes CASSFQSLREKLFF.

This sequence joins TRBV5-1 and TRBJ2-2; D perhaps matches TRBD1 (6 bases). The germline gives CDR1 SGHRS, CDR2 YFSETQ. The CDR3 runs to 15 residues. Trimming stripped 4 bases from V and 1 base from J, with 11 bases between. The CDR3 DNA reads TGCGCCAGCAGCCCTTCGACAGGGAACACCGGGGAGCTGTTTTTT. This sequence encodes CASSPSTGNTGELFF.

This clonotype has at least ten counts. The chain links TRBV28 to TRBJ2-3; 11 nucleotides align to TRBD2. This CDR3 is 17 amino acids long. The germline V gene encodes CDR1 MDHEN and CDR2 SYDVKM. The V and J ends lost 3 bases and 1 base, in that order; junction bases with no gene match: 6. In DNA, the CDR3 is TGTGCCAGCAGTTTCCCTAGCGGGAGGAGTGGCACAGATACGCAGTATTTT. Translating gives CASSFPSGRSGTDTQYF.

The V gene is TRBV19, the J gene TRBJ1-5; 7 nucleotides agree with TRBD1. The CDR3 extends over 16 amino acids. V was pared by 4 bases and J by 7 bases, with 13 bases of the junction left unmatched. In germline, CDR1 is LNHDA, CDR2 SQIVND (reference sequence). The CDR3 DNA sequence: TGTGCCAGTAGTACCCGAGGACAGGCACACCAGCAGCCCCAGCATTTT. It codes for CASSTRGQAHQQPQHF.

This clonotype was observed at least ten times. The chain has TRBV11-2 and TRBJ2-2; D gene ambiguous. The CDR3 has 15 amino acids. Germline V gene lookup returns CDR1 SGHAT and CDR2 FQNNGV. V was shortened by 4 bases and J by 0 bases, with 9 bases between the two germline ends. The CDR3, as DNA: TGTGCCAGCAGCTCATCCGGACCGAACACCGGGGAGCTGTTTTTT. Its protein product is CASSSSGPNTGELFF.

The gene calls are TRBV12-3 or TRBV12-4 and TRBJ2-7; D might be TRBD1 (5 bases). The CDR3 extends over 13 amino acids. V was cut by 5 bases and J by 5 bases, with 13 bases left in between. CDR3 nucleotide sequence: TGTGCCAGCAGTCAAGACAGTTTTCACGAGCAGTACGTC. The encoded protein is CASSQDSFHEQYV.

This clonotype was observed a handful of times. The chain joins TRBV29-1 to TRBJ2-1, with D possibly being TRBD2 (5 bases). Germline V gives CDR1 SQVTM, CDR2 ANQGSEA. Trimming removed 4 bases from V and 0 bases from J, with 7 bases in between. There are 13 residues in the CDR3. This CDR3 reads CSVGAGSYNEQFF. DNA of the CDR3: TGCAGCGTTGGGGCGGGCTCCTACAATGAGCAGTTCTTC.

This sequence joins TRBV20-1 and TRBJ2-1, with 10 bases aligning to TRBD1. The CDR3 has 12 amino acids. Trimming removed 3 bases from V and 8 bases from J; junction bases left unmatched: 1. Per germline, CDR1 DFQATT and CDR2 SNEGSKA (reference sequence). CDR3: CSARTGGDEQFF. The DNA of the CDR3 is TGCAGTGCTAGGACAGGGGGCGATGAGCAGTTCTTC.